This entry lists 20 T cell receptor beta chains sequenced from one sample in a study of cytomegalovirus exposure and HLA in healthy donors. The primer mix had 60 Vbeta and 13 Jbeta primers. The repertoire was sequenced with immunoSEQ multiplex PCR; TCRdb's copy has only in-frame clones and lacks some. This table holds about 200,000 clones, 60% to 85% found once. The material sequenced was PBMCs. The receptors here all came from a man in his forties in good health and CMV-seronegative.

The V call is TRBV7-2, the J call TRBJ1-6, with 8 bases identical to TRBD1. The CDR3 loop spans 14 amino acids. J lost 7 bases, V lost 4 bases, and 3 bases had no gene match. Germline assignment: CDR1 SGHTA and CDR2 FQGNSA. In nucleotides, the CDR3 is TGTGCCAGCAGCTGGACAGGGTTGAATTCACCCCTCCACTTT. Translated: CASSWTGLNSPLHF. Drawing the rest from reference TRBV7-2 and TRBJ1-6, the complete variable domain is GAGVSQSPSNKVTEKGKDVELRCDPISGHTALYWYRQSLGQGLEFLIYFQGNSAPDKSGLPSDRFSAERTGGSVSTLTIQRTQQEDSAVYLCASSWTGLNSPLHFGNGTRLTVT.

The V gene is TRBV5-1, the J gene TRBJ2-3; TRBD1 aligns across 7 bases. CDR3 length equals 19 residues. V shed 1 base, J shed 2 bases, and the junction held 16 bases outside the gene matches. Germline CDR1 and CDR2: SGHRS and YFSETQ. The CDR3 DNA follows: TGCGCCAGCAGCTTGCTATGGATCCGAGGGACAGAGCCCACAGATACGCAGTATTTT. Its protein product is CASSLLWIRGTEPTDTQYF. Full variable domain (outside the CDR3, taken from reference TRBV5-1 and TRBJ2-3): KAGVTQTPRYLIKTRGQQVTLSCSPISGHRSVSWYQQTPGQGLQFLFEYFSETQRNKGNFPGRFSGRQFSNSRSEMNVSTLELGDSALYLCASSLLWIRGTEPTDTQYFGPGTRLTVL.

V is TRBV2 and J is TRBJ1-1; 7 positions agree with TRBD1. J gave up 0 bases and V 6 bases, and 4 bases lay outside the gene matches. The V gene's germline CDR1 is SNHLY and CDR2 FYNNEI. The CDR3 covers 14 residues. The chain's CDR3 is CASSSGTVNTEAFF. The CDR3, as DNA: TGTGCCAGCAGCTCCGGGACAGTGAACACTGAAGCTTTCTTT. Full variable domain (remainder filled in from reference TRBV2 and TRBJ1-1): EPEVTQTPSHQVTQMGQEVILRCVPISNHLYFYWYRQILGQKVEFLVSFYNNEISEKSEIFDDQFSVERPDGSNFTLKIRSTKLEDSAMYFCASSSGTVNTEAFFGQGTRLTVV.

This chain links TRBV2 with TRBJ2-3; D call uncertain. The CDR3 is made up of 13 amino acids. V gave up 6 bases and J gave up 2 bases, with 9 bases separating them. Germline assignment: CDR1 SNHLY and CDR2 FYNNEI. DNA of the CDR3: TGTGCCAGCAGCGCGGCCGTCACAGATACGCAGTATTTT. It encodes CASSAAVTDTQYF. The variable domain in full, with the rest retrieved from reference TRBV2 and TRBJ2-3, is EPEVTQTPSHQVTQMGQEVILRCVPISNHLYFYWYRQILGQKVEFLVSFYNNEISEKSEIFDDQFSVERPDGSNFTLKIRSTKLEDSAMYFCASSAAVTDTQYFGPGTRLTVL.

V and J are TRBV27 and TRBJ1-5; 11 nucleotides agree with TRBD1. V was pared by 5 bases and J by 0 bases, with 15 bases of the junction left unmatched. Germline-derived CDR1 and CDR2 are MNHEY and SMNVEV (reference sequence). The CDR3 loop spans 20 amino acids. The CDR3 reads CASSPWTGGLSVYSNQPQHF. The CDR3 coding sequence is TGTGCCAGCAGTCCGTGGACAGGGGGCCTCTCCGTTTATAGCAATCAGCCCCAGCATTTT.

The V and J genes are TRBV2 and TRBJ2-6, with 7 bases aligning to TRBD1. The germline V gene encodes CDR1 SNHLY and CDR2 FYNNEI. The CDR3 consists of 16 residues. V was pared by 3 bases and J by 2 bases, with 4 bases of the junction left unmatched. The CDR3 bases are TGTGCCAGCAGTGACGCCGACAGGGCTGGGGCCAACGTCCTGACTTTC. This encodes CASSDADRAGANVLTF.

The CDR3 loop reads CASVKRQGDQPQHF. CDR3 coding DNA: TGTGCCAGCGTTAAGAGGCAGGGCGATCAGCCCCAGCATTTT. The chain combines TRBV6-6 with TRBJ1-5; possible D gene TRBD1, 5 bases. V dropped 8 bases and J dropped 5 bases, with 16 bases sitting between them. The CDR3 has 14 amino acids. The germline CDR1 and CDR2 sequences are MNHNY and SVGAGI (reference sequence).

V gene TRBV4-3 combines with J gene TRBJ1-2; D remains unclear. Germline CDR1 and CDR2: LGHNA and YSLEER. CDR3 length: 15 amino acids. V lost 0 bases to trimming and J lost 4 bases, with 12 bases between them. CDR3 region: CASSQEGQAFYGYTF. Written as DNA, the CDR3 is TGCGCCAGCAGCCAAGAAGGTCAGGCCTTCTATGGCTACACCTTC.

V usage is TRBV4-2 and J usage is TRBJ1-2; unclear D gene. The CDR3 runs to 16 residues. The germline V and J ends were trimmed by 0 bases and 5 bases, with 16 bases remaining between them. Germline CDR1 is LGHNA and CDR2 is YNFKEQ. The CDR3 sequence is CASSQDREVDAYGYTF. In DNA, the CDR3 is TGTGCCAGCAGCCAAGATCGGGAGGTAGATGCTTATGGCTACACCTTC.

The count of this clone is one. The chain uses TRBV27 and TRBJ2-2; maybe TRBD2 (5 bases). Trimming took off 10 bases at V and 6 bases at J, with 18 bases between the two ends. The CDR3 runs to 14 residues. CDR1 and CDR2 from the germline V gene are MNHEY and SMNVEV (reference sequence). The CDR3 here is CATARGALAGELFF. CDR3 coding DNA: TGTGCCACCGCCCGGGGAGCCCTGGCCGGGGAGCTGTTTTTT.

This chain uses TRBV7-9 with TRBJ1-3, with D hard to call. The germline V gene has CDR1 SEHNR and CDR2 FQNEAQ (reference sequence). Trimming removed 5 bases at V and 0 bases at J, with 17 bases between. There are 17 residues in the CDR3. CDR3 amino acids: CASSPRDTVRSGNTIYF. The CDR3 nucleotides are TGTGCCAGCAGCCCTCGCGATACGGTTCGCTCTGGAAACACCATATATTTT.

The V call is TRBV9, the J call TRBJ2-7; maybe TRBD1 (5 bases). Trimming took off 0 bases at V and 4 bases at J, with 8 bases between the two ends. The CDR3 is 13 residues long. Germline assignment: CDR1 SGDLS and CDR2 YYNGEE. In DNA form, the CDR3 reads TGTGCCAGCAGCGTAGAGGGGCGTTACGAGCAGTACTTC. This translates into CASSVEGRYEQYF. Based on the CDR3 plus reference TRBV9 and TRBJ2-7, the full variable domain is DSGVTQTPKHLITATGQRVTLRCSPRSGDLSVYWYQQSLDQGLQFLIQYYNGEERAKGNILERFSAQQFPDLHSELNLSSLELGDSALYFCASSVEGRYEQYFGPGTRLTVT.

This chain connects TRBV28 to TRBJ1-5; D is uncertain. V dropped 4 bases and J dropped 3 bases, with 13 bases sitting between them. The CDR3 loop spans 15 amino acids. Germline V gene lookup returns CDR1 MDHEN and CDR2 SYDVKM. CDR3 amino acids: CASSSHTQDNQPQHF. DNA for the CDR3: TGTGCCAGCAGTTCCCACACCCAGGACAATCAGCCCCAGCATTTT.

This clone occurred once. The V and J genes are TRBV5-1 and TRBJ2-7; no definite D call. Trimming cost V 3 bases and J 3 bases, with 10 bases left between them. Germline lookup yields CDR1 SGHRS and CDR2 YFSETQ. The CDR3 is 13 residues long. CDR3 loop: CASSSNSYYEQYF. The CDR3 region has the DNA TGCGCCAGCAGCTCCAACTCCTACTACGAGCAGTACTTC.

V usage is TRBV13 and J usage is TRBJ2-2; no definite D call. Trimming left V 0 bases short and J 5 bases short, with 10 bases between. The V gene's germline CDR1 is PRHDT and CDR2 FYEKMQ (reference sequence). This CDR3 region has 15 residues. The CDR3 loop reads CASSLGEWRTGELFF. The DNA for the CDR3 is TGTGCCAGCAGCTTAGGGGAGTGGAGAACCGGGGAGCTGTTTTTT.

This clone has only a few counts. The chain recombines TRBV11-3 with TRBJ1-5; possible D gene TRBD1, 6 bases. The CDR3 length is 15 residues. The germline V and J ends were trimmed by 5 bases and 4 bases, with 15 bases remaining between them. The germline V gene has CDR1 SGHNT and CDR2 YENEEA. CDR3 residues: CASSIYWTDNQPQHF. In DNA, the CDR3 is TGTGCCAGCAGCATTTATTGGACAGATAATCAGCCCCAGCATTTT.

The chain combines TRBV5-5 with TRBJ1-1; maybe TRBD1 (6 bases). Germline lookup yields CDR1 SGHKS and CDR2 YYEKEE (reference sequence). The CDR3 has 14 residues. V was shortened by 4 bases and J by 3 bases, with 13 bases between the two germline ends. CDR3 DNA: TGTGCCAGCAGCCTTCTACAGGGCTACACTGAAGCTTTCTTT. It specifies CASSLLQGYTEAFF.

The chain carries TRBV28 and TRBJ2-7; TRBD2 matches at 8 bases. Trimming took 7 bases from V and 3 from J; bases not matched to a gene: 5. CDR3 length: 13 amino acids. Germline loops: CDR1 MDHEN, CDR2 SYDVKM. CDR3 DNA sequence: TGTGCCAGCATTAGAGCGGGAGACTACGAGCAGTACTTC. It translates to CASIRAGDYEQYF.

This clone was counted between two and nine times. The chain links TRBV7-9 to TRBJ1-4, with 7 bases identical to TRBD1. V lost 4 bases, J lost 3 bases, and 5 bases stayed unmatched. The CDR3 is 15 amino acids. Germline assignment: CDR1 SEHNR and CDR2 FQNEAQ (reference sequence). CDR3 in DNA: TGTGCCAGCAGCTCGACAGGGCTCCCTAATGAAAAACTGTTTTTT. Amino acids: CASSSTGLPNEKLFF.

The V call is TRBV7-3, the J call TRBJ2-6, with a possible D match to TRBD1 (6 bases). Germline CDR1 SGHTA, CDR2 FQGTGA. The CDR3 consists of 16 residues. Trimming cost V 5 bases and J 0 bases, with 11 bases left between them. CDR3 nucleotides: TGTGCCAGCAGCCCTACAGGGATCTCTGGGGCCAACGTCCTGACTTTC. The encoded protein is CASSPTGISGANVLTF.